This T cell receptor beta chain was retrieved from a study of shared clonotypes between healthy human individuals. Study information: The study drew on a couple of women and three men aged 18 to 49 as donors. Study-level results: Among non-shared clonotypes, generation probabilities were lower than among those shared by all four donors.

The assay was carried out at the deep level. Here immunoSEQ multiplex PCR was the method, and the copy in TCRdb shows in-frame clones only, minus some. The table records 1.4 million to 1.5 million clones, roughly 96% of them present only once. As concerns this clone: Its antigen is not known.

The split of CD4+ cells yielded CD45RA+ naive and CD45RA-negative memory subsets. Germline V gene sequence: CDR1 SGDLS, CDR2 YYNGEE. V lost 3 bases and J 0 bases, leaving 4 bases between the germline ends. This CDR3 has 13 amino acids. Sequenced: naive CD4+ T cells sorted from blood. Indicated subset: CD45RA+ positively selected. This receptor was obtained from a man aged 25-40 years in good health. The rearrangement joins TRBV9 to TRBJ1-5; D is uncertain. As DNA, the CDR3 is TGTGCCAGCAGCGCCCATAGCAATCAGCCCCAGCATTTT. Protein: CASSAHSNQPQHF.